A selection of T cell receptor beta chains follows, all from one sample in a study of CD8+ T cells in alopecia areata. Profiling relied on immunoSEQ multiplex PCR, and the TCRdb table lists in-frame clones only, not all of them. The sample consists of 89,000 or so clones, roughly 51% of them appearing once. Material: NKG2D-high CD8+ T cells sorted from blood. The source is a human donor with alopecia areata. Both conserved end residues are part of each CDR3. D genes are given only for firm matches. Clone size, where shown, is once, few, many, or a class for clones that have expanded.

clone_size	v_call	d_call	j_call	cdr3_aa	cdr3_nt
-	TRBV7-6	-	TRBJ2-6	CASSLDDSGANVLTF	TGTGCCAGCAGCTTGGACGACTCTGGGGCCAACGTCCTGACTTTC
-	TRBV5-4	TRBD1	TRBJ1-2	CASSQPGGAYGYTF	TGTGCCAGCAGCCAACCAGGGGGCGCCTATGGCTACACCTTC
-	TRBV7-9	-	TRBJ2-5	CASSYQRTGRGTQYF	TGTGCCAGCAGCTATCAAAGGACGGGACGAGGGACCCAGTACTTC
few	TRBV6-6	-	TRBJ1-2	CASSYSRIQYGYTF	TGTGCCAGCAGTTACTCCAGGATACAATATGGCTACACCTTC
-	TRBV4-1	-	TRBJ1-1	CASSRAGDDTEAFF	TGCGCCAGCAGCCGCGCAGGGGACGACACTGAAGCTTTCTTT
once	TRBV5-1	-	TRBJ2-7	CASSVGISYEQYF	TGCGCCAGCAGCGTGGGGATCAGCTACGAGCAGTACTTC
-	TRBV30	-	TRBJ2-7	CAWGDYEQYF	TGTGCCTGGGGGGATTACGAGCAGTACTTC
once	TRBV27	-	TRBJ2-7	CASSSTPGGTYEQYF	TGTGCCAGCAGTTCGACCCCCGGCGGGACCTACGAGCAGTACTTC
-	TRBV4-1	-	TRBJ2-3	CASSQVTSRGDTQYF	TGCGCCAGCAGCCAAGTCACTAGCCGGGGAGATACGCAGTATTTT
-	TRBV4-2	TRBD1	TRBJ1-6	CASSQGDSNSPLHF	TGTGCCAGCAGCCAAGGGGACAGCAATTCACCCCTCCACTTT
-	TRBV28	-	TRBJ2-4	CASSVYLAKNIQYF	TGTGCCAGCAGTGTATACCTAGCCAAAAACATTCAGTACTTC
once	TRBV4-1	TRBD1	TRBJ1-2	CASSHGQGDYGYTF	TGCGCCAGCAGCCACGGACAGGGGGACTATGGCTACACCTTC
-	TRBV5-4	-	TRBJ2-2	CASSSDVNTGELFF	TGTGCCAGCAGCTCGGACGTGAACACCGGGGAGCTGTTTTTT
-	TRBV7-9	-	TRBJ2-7	CASSYSGEQYF	TGTGCCAGCAGCTATTCGGGGGAGCAGTACTTC
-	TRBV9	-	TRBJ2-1	CASAAGVGDEQFF	TGTGCCAGCGCAGCAGGGGTAGGAGATGAGCAGTTCTTC
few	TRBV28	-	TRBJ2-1	CASSFWNEQFF	TGTGCCAGCAGTTTTTGGAATGAGCAGTTCTTC
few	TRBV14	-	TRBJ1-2	CASSQDSSYGYTF	TGTGCCAGCAGCCAAGATTCCAGCTATGGCTACACCTTC
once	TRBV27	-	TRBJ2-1	CASSPREVYNEQFF	TGTGCCAGCAGCCCCCGGGAAGTATACAATGAGCAGTTCTTC
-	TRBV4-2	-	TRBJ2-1	CASSLGGDYNEQFF	TGTGCCAGCAGCCTCGGCGGGGACTACAATGAGCAGTTCTTC
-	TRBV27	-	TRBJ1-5	CVSSLDSNQPQHF	TGTGTCAGCAGTTTGGACAGTAATCAGCCCCAGCATTTT
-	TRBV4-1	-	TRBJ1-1	CASSQEGHFGGNSEAFF	TGCGCCAGCAGCCAAGAGGGGCACTTTGGGGGGAACTCTGAAGCTTTCTTT
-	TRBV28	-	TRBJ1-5	CASSDRQDNQPQHF	TGTGCCAGCAGCGACAGACAGGACAATCAGCCCCAGCATTTT
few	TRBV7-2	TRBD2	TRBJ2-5	CASSKLAGLETQYF	TGTGCCAGCAGCAAACTAGCGGGATTGGAGACCCAGTACTTC
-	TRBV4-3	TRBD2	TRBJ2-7	CASSHSGSSYEQYF	TGCGCCAGCAGCCACAGCGGGAGTTCCTACGAGCAGTACTTC
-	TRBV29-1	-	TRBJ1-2	CSVVGDNYGYTF	TGCAGCGTTGTCGGGGATAACTATGGCTACACCTTC
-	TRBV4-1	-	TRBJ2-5	CASSQVQGNQETQYF	TGCGCCAGCAGCCAGGTCCAGGGAAACCAAGAGACCCAGTACTTC
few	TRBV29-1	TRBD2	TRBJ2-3	CSVVTSGIGTDTQYF	TGCAGCGTTGTGACCAGCGGGATTGGCACAGATACGCAGTATTTT
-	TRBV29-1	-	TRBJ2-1	CSVPAGNEQFF	TGCAGCGTTCCGGCAGGGAATGAGCAGTTCTTC
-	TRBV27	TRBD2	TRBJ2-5	CASSLVPSGTGETQYF	TGTGCCAGCAGTTTAGTGCCTAGCGGGACGGGCGAGACCCAGTACTTC
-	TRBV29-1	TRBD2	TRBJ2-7	CSVEPISGRAYEQYF	TGCAGCGTTGAACCCATTAGCGGGAGGGCCTATGAGCAGTACTTC
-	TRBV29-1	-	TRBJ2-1	CSVEDGSSAYNEQFF	TGCAGCGTTGAAGACGGCTCTAGCGCCTACAATGAGCAGTTCTTC
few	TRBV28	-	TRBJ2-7	CASSDTYEQYF	TGTGCCAGCAGTGATACCTACGAGCAGTACTTC
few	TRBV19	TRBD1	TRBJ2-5	CASSGGETQYF	TGTGCCAGTTCAGGGGGAGAGACCCAGTACTTC
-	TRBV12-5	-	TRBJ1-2	CASGPTGAGGGYGYTF	TGTGCTAGTGGCCCCACCGGGGCGGGAGGTGGCTATGGCTACACCTTC
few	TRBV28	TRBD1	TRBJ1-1	CASSQAGGPMNTEAFF	TGTGCCAGCAGCCAGGCAGGGGGGCCCATGAACACTGAAGCTTTCTTT
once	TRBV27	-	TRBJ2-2	CASSPLSGELFF	TGTGCCAGCAGTCCCCTCTCCGGGGAGCTGTTTTTT